Sequencing of this T cell receptor beta chain was carried out in a study of blood T cell repertoires in COVID-19. Turning to the study itself: Material from acute and convalescent COVID-19 was sourced from the United States, Italy and Spain. The analysed material was cDNA or gDNA that came from T cells, B-cell-depleted T cells, or PBMCs.

CDR1 and CDR2 from the germline V gene are SEHNR and FQNEAQ (reference sequence). This CDR3 comprises 15 residues. The V segment lost 1 base and the J segment 10 bases; nucleotides outside the gene matches: 6. TCRdb's table, derived via immunoSEQ multiplex PCR, lists solely in-frame clones and lacks some. The repertoire holds 160,000 or so clones, more than 65% seen once, with nearly 15% in the top ten. The TCR was taken from a man in his fifties or sixties who had recovered from COVID-19. Specimen: PBMCs or T cells enriched from blood (not recorded which). This chain connects TRBV7-9 to TRBJ1-6; 8 nucleotides match TRBD1. The CDR3 DNA follows: TGTGCCAGCAGCTTAGGCAGGGGGCGGAGATCACCCCTCCACTTT. Protein: CASSLGRGRRSPLHF.